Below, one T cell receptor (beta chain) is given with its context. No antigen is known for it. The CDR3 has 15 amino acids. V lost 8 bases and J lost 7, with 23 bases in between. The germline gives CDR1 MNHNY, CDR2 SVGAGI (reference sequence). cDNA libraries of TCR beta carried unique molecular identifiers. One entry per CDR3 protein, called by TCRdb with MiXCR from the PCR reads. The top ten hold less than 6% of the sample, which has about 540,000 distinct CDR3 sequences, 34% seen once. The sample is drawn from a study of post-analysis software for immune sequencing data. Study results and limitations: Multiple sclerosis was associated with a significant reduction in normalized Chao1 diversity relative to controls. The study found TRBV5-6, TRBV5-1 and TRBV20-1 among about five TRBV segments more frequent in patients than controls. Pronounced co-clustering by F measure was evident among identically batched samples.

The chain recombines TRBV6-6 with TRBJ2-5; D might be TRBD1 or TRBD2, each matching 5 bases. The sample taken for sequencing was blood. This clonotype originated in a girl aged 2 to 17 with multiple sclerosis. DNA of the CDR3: TGTGCCAGCGCACAGCCTCTCGGGGCCTTGGGGACCCAGTACTTC. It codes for CASAQPLGALGTQYF.